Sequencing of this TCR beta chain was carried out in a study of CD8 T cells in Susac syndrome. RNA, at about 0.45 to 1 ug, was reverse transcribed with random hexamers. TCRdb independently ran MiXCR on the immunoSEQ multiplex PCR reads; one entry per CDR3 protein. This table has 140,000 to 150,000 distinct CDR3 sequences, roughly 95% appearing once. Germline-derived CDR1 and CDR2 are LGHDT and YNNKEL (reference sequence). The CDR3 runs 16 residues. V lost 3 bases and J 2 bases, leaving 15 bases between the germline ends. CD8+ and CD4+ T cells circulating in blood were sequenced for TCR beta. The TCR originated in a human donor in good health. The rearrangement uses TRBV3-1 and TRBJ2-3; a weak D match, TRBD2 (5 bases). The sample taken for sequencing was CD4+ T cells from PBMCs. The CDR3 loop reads CASSQFLAATTDTQYF. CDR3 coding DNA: TGTGCCAGCAGCCAGTTCCTAGCAGCCACCACAGATACGCAGTATTTT.